The 6 T cell receptor beta chains below were found in one sample sequenced in a study of Graves' ophthalmopathy and Graves' hyperthyroidism. Amplified TCR beta CDR3 regions were obtained using RNA transcripts as template. First-round RT-PCR with HTBI primers preceded a second-round multiplex PCR. TCRdb used MiXCR to reprocess the multiplex PCR reads, holding one entry per CDR3 protein. The sample has 500,000 to 800,000 distinct CDR3 sequences; about 38% are singletons. Sequencing was done on a sample of peripheral blood. The receptors stem from an adult man with Graves' ophthalmopathy.

A word on this clonotype: A clone one base away is much larger, so this may be a read error. The CDR3 does not end in the conserved phenylalanine or tryptophan, so this is likely a read error. The J gene is TRBJ1-1, the V gene TRBV10-3, with D perhaps matching TRBD1 (5 bases). The CDR3 is 13 amino acids. Germline-derived CDR1 and CDR2 are ENHRY and SYGVKD. Trimming left V 4 bases short and J 1 base short, with 7 bases between. The CDR3: CAISGTPNTEAFL. In DNA, the CDR3 is TGTGCCATCAGTGGGACACCGAACACTGAAGCTTTCCTT.

As to this clonotype: This could be a read error, since a much larger clone is one nucleotide away. The chain couples TRBV19 to TRBJ1-5, with 7 bases aligning to TRBD1. The V and J ends lost 7 bases and 3 bases, in that order; junction bases with no gene match: 9. The CDR3 consists of 15 residues. Germline V CDR1 and CDR2: LNHDA, SQIVND (reference sequence). In nucleotides, the CDR3 is TGTGCCAGTACCAAAGGGGGCGTGAACAATCAGCCCCAGCATTTT. Translating it yields CASTKGGVNNQPQHF.

This clonotype has at least ten counts. The chain carries TRBV15 and TRBJ1-4; D is unclear. V was shortened by 1 base and J by 4 bases, with 10 bases between the two germline ends. This CDR3 has 15 residues. Germline assignment: CDR1 LNHNV and CDR2 YYDKDF (reference sequence). CDR3 amino acids: CATSRVISSNEKLFF. In DNA form, the CDR3 reads TGTGCCACCAGCAGAGTAATATCGAGTAATGAAAAACTGTTTTTT. Full variable domain (remainder filled in from reference TRBV15 and TRBJ1-4): DAMVIQNPRYQVTQFGKPVTLSCSQTLNHNVMYWYQQKSSQAPKLLFHYYDKDFNNEADTPDNFQSRRPNTSFCFLDIRSPGLGDTAMYLCATSRVISSNEKLFFGSGTQLSVL.

This clonotype was seen many times. V usage is TRBV5-8 and J usage is TRBJ1-2; D remains unclear. V gave up 4 bases and J gave up 5 bases, with 6 bases separating them. The CDR3 spans 11 residues. The germline CDR1 and CDR2 sequences are SGHTS and YDEGEE. The CDR3 sequence: CASSARYGYTF. In DNA, the CDR3 is TGTGCCAGCAGCGCGAGATATGGCTACACCTTC. The whole variable domain, filled in from reference TRBV5-8 and TRBJ1-2, reads EAGVTQSPTHLIKTRGQQATLRCSPISGHTSVYWYQQALGLGLQFLLWYDEGEERNRGNFPPRFSGRQFPNYSSELNVNALELEDSALYLCASSARYGYTFGSGTRLTVV.

There are many counts of this clonotype. The chain combines TRBV29-1 with TRBJ2-5; TRBD2 is a possible D gene (6 bases). V was shortened by 3 bases and J by 2 bases, with 13 bases between the two germline ends. CDR1 is SQVTM and CDR2 is ANQGSEA in the germline V gene. The CDR3 consists of 14 residues. The chain's CDR3 is CSVDSQTRQETQYF. In DNA form, the CDR3 reads TGCAGCGTTGATAGCCAGACTAGGCAAGAGACCCAGTACTTC.

The V call is TRBV5-1, the J call TRBJ2-7; D may correspond to TRBD1 or TRBD2 (6 bases each). CDR3 length: 15 residues. CDR1 SGHRS and CDR2 YFSETQ come from the germline V gene. Deletions cut 4 bases from V and 6 bases from J, with 20 bases between. The DNA of the CDR3 is TGCGCCAGCAGCCTCCGTTCGGGGGCAGGTTTCGAGCAGTACTTC. Its translation: CASSLRSGAGFEQYF.